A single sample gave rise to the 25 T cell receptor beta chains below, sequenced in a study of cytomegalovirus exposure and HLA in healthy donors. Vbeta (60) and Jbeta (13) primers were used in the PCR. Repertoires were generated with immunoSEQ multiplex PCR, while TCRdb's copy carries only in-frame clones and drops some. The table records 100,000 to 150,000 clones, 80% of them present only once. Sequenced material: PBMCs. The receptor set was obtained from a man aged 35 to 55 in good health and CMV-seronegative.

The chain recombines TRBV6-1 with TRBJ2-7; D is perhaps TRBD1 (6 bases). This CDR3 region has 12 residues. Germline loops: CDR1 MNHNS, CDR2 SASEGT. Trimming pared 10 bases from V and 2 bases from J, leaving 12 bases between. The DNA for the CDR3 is TGTGCCACCCGGGACAAAACCTACGAGCAGTACTTC. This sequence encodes CATRDKTYEQYF.

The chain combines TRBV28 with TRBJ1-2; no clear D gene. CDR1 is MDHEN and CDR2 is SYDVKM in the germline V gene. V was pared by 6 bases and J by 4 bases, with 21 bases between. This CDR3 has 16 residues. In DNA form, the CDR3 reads TGTGCCAGCAGCCCAACGTCATGGGGTGGAGGCTATGGCTACACCTTC. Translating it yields CASSPTSWGGGYGYTF.

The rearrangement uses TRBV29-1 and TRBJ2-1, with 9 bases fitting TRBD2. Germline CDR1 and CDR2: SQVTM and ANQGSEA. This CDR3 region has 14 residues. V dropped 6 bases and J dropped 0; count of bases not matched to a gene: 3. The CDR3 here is CSVSGGSSYNEQFF. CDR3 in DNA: TGCAGCGTAAGCGGGGGGAGCTCCTACAATGAGCAGTTCTTC.

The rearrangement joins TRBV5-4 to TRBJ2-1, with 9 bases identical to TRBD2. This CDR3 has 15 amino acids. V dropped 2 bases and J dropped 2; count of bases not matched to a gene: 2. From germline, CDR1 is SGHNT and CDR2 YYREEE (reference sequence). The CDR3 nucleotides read TGTGCCAGCAGCTTTGGCGGGGGGGCCTACAATGAGCAGTTCTTC. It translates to CASSFGGGAYNEQFF.

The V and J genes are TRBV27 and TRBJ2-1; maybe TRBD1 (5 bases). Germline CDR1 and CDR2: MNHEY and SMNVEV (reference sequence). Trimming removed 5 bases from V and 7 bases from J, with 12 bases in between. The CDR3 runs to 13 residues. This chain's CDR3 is CASSTGRQNEQFF. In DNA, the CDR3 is TGTGCCAGCAGTACCGGACGACAGAATGAGCAGTTCTTC.

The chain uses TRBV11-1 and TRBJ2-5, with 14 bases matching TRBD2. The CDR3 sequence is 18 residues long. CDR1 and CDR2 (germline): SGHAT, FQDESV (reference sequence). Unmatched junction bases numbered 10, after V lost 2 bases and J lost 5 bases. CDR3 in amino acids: CASSLWGTSGGVRETQYF. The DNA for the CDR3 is TGTGCCAGCAGCTTATGGGGGACTAGCGGGGGCGTACGGGAGACCCAGTACTTC.

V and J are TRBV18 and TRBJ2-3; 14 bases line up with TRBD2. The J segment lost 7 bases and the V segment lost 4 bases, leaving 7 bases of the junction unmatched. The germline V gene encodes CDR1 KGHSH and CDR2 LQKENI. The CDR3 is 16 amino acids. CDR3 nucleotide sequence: TGTGCCAGCTCACAAACAGGGACTAGCGGGAGTAATACGCAGTATTTT. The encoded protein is CASSQTGTSGSNTQYF. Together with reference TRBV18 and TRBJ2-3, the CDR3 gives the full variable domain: NAGVMQNPRHLVRRRGQEARLRCSPMKGHSHVYWYRQLPEEGLKFMVYLQKENIIDESGMPKERFSAEFPKEGPSILRIQQVVRGDSAAYFCASSQTGTSGSNTQYFGPGTRLTVL.

As DNA, the CDR3 is TGTGCCAGCAGAGAGACTAGCGGGGGAGAGACAGATACGCAGTATTTT. Translated, it gives CASRETSGGETDTQYF. The rearrangement joins TRBV28 to TRBJ2-3; 12 nucleotides match TRBD2. J was trimmed by 3 bases and V by 6 bases; bases with no gene match: 7. The germline V gene encodes CDR1 MDHEN and CDR2 SYDVKM. This CDR3 has 16 amino acids.

The CDR3 here is CASSHTPGTSYGYTF. The CDR3 region has the DNA TGTGCCAGCAGCCACACTCCCGGGACAAGCTATGGCTACACCTTC. V and J are TRBV7-9 and TRBJ1-2; TRBD1 is a possible D gene (6 bases). The germline V gene encodes CDR1 SEHNR and CDR2 FQNEAQ (reference sequence). V lost 5 bases and J 4 bases, leaving 17 bases between the germline ends. The CDR3 runs 15 residues.

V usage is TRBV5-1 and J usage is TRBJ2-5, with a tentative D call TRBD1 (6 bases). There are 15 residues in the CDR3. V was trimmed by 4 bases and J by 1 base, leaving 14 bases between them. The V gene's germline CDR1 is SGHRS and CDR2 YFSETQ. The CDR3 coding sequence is TGCGCCAGCAGCACGGGGACAACACCCCAAGAGACCCAGTACTTC. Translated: CASSTGTTPQETQYF. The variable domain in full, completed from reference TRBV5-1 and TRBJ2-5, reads KAGVTQTPRYLIKTRGQQVTLSCSPISGHRSVSWYQQTPGQGLQFLFEYFSETQRNKGNFPGRFSGRQFSNSRSEMNVSTLELGDSALYLCASSTGTTPQETQYFGPGTRLLVL.

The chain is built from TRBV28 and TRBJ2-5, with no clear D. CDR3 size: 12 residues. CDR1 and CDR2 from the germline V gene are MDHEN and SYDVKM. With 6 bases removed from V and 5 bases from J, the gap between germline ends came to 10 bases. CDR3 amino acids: CASRLSGETQYF. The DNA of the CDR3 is TGTGCCAGCAGACTCTCCGGGGAGACCCAGTACTTC.

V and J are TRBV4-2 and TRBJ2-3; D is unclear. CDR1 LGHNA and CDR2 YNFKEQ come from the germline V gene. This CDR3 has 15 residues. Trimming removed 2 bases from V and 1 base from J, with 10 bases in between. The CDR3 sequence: CASSQPEPGTDTQYF. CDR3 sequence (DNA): TGTGCCAGCAGCCAACCCGAGCCCGGCACAGATACGCAGTATTTT.

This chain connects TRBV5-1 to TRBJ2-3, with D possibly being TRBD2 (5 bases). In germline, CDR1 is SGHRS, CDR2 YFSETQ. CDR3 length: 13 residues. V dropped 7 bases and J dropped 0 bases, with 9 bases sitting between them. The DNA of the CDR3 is TGCGCCAGCGGAGGTCTTAGCACAGATACGCAGTATTTT. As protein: CASGGLSTDTQYF.

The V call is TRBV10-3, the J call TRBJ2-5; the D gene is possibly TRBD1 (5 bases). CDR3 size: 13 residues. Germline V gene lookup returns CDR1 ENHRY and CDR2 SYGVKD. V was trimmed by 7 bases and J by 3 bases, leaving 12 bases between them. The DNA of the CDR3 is TGTGCCATCACCCAGGGTGTGGAAGAGACCCAGTACTTC. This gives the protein CAITQGVEETQYF.

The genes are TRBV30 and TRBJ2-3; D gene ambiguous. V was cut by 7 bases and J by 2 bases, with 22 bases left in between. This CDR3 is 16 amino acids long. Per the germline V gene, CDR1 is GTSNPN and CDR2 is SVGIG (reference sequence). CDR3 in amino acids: CAYYHASSVFTDTQYF. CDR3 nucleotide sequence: TGTGCCTACTATCATGCATCGAGTGTGTTCACAGATACGCAGTATTTT.

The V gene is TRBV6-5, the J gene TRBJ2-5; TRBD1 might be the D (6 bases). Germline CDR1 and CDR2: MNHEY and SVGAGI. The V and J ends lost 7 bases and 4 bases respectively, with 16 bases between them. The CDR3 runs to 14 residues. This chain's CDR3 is CASKTGYSGETQYF. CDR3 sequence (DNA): TGTGCCAGCAAAACAGGGTACTCAGGAGAGACCCAGTACTTC.

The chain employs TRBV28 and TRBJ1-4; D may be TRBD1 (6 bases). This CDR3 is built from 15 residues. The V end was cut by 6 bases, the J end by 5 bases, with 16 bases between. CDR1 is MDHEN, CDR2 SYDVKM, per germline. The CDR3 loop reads CASRDNRAPNEKLFF. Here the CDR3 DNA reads TGTGCCAGCAGGGACAACAGGGCCCCCAATGAAAAACTGTTTTTT.

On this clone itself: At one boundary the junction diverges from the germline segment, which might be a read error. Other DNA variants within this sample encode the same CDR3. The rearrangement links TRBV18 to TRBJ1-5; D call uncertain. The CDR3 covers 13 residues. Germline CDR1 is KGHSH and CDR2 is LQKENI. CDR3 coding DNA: TGTGCCAGCTCGCCACTCCGAGATCAGCCCCAGCATTTT. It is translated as CASSPLRDQPQHF.

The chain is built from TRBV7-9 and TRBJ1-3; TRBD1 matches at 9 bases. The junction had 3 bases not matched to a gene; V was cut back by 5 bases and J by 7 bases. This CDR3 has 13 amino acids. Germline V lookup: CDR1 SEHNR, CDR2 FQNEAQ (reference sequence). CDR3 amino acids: CASSDDRGNTIYF. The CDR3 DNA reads TGTGCCAGCAGCGACGACAGGGGGAACACCATATATTTT.

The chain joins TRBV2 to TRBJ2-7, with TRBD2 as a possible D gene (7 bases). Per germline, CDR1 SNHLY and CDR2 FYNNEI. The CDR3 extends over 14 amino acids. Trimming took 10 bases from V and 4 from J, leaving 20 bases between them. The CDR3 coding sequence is TGTGCCACCAGAGGGGGGGACCTGTTTTACGAGCAGTACTTC. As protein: CATRGGDLFYEQYF.

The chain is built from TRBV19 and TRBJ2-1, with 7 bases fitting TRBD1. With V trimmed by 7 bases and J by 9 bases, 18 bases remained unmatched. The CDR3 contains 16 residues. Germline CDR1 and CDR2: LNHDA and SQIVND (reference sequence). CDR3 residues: CASKMSRADRAGEQFF. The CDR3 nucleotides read TGTGCCAGTAAAATGAGCCGGGCTGACAGGGCTGGTGAGCAGTTCTTC.

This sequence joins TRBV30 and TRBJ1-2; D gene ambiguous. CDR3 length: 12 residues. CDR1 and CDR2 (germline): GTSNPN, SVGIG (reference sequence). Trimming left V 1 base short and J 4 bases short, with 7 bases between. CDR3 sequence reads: CAWSGVRYGYTF. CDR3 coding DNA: TGTGCCTGGAGTGGAGTACGCTATGGCTACACCTTC.

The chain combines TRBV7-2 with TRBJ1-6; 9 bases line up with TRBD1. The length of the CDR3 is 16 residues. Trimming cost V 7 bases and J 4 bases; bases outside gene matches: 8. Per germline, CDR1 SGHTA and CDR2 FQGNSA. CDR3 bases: TGTGCCAGCAAGGGAGGGGGGACAGGGTATAATTCACCCCTCCACTTT. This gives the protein CASKGGGTGYNSPLHF.

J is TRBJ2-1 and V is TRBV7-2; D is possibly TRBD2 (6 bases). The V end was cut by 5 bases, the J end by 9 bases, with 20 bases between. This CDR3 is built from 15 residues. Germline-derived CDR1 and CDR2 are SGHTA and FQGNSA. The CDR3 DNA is TGTGCCAGCAGCCCGCCGGGACGGGGACTTCTTGAGCAGTTCTTC. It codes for CASSPPGRGLLEQFF.

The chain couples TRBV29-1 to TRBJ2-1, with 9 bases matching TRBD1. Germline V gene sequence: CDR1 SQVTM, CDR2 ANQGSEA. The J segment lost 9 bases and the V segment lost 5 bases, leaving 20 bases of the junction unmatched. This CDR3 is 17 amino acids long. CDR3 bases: TGCAGCGTTCTTCCCGGAGAGGTACAGGGGGCGCTTCGTGAGCAGTTCTTC. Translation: CSVLPGEVQGALREQFF.